This TCR beta chain appears in the sequencing data of a study of OX40 agonist ivuxolimab in advanced cancers. Findings and caveats of the study: Expansion of clones was among the lowest in partial responders at 0.1-3.0 mg/kg.

Germline lookup yields CDR1 SNHLY and CDR2 FYNNEI. The junction had 7 bases not matched to a gene; V was cut back by 7 bases and J by 4 bases. The CDR3 totals 14 residues. To note about this clone: The antigen is not known.

The data were produced by immunoSEQ multiplex PCR, yet TCRdb's version contains in-frame clones alone and is incomplete. The profile shows some 77,000 clones, about nine tenths of them singletons. Sequenced here: CD4+ or CD8+ T cells sorted from blood, sampled in a trial of the OX40 agonist ivuxolimab. The chain carries TRBV2 and TRBJ2-3; 8 nucleotides agree with TRBD2. The receptor was isolated from an adult with an advanced solid tumor such as melanoma, head and neck, liver or kidney cancer. The CDR3 sequence is CASTKGLAADTQYF. CDR3 nucleotide sequence: TGTGCCAGCACCAAAGGACTAGCAGCAGATACGCAGTATTTT.